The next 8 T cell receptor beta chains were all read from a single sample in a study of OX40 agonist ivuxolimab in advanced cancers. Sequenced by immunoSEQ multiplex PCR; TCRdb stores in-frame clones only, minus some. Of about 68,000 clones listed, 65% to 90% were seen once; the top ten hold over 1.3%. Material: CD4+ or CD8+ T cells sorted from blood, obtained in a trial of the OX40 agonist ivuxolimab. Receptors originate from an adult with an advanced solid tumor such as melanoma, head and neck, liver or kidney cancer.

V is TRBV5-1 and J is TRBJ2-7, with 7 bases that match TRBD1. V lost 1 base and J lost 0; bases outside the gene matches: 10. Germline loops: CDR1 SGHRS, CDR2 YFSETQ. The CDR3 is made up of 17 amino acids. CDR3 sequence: CASSLKTTQGYSYEQYF. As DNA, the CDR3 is TGCGCCAGCAGCTTGAAAACCACACAGGGGTACTCCTACGAGCAGTACTTC.

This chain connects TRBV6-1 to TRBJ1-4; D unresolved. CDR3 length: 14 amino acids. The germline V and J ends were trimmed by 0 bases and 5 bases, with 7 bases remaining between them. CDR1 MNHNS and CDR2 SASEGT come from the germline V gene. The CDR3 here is CASSEALQNEKLFF. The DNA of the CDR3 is TGTGCCAGCAGTGAAGCGCTGCAGAATGAAAAACTGTTTTTT.

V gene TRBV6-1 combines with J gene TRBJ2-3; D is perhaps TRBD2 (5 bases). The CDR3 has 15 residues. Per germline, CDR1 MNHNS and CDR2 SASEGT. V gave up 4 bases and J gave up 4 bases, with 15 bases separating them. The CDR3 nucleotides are TGTGCCAGCAGTGTCAACCCGGGATATTCAGATACGCAGTATTTT. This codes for CASSVNPGYSDTQYF.

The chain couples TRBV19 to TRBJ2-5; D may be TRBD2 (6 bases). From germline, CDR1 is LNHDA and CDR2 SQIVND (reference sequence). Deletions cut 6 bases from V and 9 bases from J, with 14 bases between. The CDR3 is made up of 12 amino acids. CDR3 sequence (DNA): TGTGCCAGTAGACCTGCTTCGGGGGCCCAGTACTTC. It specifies CASRPASGAQYF.

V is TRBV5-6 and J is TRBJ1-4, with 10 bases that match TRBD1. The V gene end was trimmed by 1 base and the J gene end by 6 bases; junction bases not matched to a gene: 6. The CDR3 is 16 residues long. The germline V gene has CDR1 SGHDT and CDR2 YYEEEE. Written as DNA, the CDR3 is TGTGCCAGCAGCTTGCTGAGACAGGGGGCGGATGAAAAACTGTTTTTT. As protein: CASSLLRQGADEKLFF.

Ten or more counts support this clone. As DNA, the CDR3 is TGTGCCAGCAGCCCGTCTTGGGCAGGGGATTCCGGAAATTCACCCCTCCACTTT. This encodes CASSPSWAGDSGNSPLHF. V and J are TRBV5-4 and TRBJ1-6; D possibly corresponds to TRBD1 (6 bases). Trimming removed 4 bases at V and 7 bases at J, with 24 bases between. Germline CDR1 SGHNT, CDR2 YYREEE (reference sequence). There are 18 residues in the CDR3.

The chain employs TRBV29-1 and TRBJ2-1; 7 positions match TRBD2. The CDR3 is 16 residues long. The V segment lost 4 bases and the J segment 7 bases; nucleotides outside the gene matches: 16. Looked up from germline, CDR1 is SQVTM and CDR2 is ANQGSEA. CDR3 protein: CSVGHAGGGIGNEQFF. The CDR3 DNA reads TGCAGCGTTGGACACGCCGGGGGAGGGATTGGGAATGAGCAGTTCTTC.

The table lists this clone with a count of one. The CDR3 sequence is CASSLTGNGYTF. For the CDR3, the DNA is TGTGCCAGCAGCCTTACAGGGAACGGCTACACCTTC. The chain has TRBV5-4 and TRBJ1-2, with a tentative D call TRBD1 (6 bases). This CDR3 contains 12 residues. V was trimmed by 4 bases and J by 8 bases, leaving 12 bases between them. Germline-derived CDR1 and CDR2 are SGHNT and YYREEE (reference sequence). The full variable domain, its missing parts supplied by reference TRBV5-4 and TRBJ1-2, is ETGVTQSPTHLIKTRGQQVTLRCSSQSGHNTVSWYQQALGQGPQFIFQYYREEENGRGNFPPRFSGLQFPNYSSELNVNALELDDSALYLCASSLTGNGYTFGSGTRLTVV.